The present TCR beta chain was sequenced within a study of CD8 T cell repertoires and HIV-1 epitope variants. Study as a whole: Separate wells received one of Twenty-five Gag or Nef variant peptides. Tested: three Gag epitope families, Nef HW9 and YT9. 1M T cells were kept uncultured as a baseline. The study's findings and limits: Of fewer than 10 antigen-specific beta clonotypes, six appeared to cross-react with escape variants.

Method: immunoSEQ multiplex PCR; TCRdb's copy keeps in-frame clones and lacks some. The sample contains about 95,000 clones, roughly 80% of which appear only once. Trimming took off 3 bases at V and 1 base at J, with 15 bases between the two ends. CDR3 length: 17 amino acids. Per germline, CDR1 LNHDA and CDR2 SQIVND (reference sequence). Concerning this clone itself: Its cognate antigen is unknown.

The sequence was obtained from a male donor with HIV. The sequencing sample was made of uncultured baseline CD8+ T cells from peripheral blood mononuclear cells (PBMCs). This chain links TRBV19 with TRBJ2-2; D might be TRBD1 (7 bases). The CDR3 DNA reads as TGTGCCAGTAGTATGGACCAGGGGGGCATGAACACCGGGGAGCTGTTTTTT. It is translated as CASSMDQGGMNTGELFF.